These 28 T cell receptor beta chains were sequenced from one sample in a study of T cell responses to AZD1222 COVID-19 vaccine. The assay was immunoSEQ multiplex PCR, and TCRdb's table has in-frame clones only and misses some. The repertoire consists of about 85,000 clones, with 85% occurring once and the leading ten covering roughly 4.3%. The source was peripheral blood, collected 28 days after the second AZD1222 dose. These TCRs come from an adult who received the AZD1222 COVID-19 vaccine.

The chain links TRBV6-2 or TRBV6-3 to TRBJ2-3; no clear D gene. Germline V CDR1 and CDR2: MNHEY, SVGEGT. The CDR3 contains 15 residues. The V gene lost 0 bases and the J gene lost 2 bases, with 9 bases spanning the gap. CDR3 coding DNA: TGTGCCAGCAGTTACTCAGCTAGTATCACAGATACGCAGTATTTT. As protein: CASSYSASITDTQYF.

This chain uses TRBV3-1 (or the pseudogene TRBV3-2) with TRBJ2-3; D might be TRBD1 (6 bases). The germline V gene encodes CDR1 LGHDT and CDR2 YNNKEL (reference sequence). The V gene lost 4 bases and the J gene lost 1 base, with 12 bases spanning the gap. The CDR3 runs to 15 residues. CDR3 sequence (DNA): TGTGCCAGCAGCCGTGACAGGTCTCGCACAGATACGCAGTATTTT. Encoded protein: CASSRDRSRTDTQYF.

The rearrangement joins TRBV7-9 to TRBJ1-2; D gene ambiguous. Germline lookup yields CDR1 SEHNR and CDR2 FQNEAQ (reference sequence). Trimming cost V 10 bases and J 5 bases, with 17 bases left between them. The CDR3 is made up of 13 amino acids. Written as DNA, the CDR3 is TGTGCCATGCAGAGGGTTTTGGGTTATGGCTACACCTTC. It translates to CAMQRVLGYGYTF.

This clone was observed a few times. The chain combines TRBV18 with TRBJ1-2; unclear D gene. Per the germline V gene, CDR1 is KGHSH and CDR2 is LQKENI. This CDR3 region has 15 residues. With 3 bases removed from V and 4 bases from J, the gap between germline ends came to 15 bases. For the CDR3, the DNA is TGTGCCAGCTCACCTTTTGCGGGTGGCGGCTATGGCTACACCTTC. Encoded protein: CASSPFAGGGYGYTF.

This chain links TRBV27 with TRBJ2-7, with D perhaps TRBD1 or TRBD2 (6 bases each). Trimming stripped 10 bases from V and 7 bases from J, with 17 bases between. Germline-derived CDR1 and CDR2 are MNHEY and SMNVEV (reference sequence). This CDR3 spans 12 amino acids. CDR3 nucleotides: TGTGCCACCTGGGGGGCAGGCCTAGAGCAGTACTTC. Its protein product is CATWGAGLEQYF.

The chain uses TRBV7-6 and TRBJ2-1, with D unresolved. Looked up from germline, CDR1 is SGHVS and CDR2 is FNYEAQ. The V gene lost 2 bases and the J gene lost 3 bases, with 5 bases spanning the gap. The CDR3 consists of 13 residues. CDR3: CASSLNVYNEQFF. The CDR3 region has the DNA TGTGCCAGCAGCTTAAACGTCTACAATGAGCAGTTCTTC.

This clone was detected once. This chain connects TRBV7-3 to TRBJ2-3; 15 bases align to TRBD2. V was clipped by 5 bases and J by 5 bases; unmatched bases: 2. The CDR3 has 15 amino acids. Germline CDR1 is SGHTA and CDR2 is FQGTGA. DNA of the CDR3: TGTGCCAGCAGCCAGGGACTAGCGGGAGGAGATACGCAGTATTTT. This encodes CASSQGLAGGDTQYF.

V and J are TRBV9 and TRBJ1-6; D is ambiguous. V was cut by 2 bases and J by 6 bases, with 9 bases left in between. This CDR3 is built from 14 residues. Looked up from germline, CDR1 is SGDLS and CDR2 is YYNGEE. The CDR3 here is CASSVMDLNSPLHF. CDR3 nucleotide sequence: TGTGCCAGCAGCGTGATGGACCTTAATTCACCCCTCCACTTT.

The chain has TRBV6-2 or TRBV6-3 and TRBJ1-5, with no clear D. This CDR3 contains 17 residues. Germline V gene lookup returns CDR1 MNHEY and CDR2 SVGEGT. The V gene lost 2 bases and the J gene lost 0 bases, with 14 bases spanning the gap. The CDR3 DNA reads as TGTGCCAGCAGTTACGGCAGAATTAATTATAGCAATCAGCCCCAGCATTTT. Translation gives CASSYGRINYSNQPQHF.

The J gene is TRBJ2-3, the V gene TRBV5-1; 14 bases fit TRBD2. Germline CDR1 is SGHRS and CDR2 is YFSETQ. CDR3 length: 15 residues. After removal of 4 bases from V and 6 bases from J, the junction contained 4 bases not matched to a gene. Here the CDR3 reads CASSPGTSGGDTQYF. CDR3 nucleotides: TGCGCCAGCAGCCCCGGGACTAGCGGGGGTGATACGCAGTATTTT.

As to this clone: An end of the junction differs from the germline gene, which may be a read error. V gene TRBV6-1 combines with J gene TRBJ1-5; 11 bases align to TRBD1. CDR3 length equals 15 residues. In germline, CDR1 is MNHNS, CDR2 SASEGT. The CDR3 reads CASREGTGGNQPQHF. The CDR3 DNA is TGTGCCAGCAGGGAAGGGACAGGGGGAAATCAGCCCCAGCATTTT.

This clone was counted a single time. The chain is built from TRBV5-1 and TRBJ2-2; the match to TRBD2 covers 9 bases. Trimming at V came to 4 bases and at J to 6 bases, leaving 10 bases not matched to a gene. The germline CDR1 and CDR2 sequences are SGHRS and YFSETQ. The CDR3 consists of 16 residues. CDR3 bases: TGCGCCAGCAGCCTAAGGCCGCGGGAGGGAGCCGGGGAGCTGTTTTTT. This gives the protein CASSLRPREGAGELFF.

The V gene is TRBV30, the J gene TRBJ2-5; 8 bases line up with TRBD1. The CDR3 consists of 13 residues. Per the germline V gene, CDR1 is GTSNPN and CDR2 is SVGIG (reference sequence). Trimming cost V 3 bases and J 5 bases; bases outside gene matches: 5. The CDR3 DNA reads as TGTGCCTGGAGGACAGGGGCCGTGGAGACCCAGTACTTC. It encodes CAWRTGAVETQYF.

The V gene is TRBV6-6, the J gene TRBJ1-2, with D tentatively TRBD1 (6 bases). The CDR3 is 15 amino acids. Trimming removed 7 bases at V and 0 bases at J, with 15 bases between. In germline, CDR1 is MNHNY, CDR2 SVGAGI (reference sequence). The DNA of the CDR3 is TGTGCCAGCACGAGACAGGTATCGTCTAACTATGGCTACACCTTC. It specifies CASTRQVSSNYGYTF.

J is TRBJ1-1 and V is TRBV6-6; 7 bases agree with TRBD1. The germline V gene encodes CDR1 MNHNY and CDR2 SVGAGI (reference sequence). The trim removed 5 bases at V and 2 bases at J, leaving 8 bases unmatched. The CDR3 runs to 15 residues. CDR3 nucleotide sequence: TGTGCCAGCAGTCCTGATGGGACAGCTAACACTGAAGCTTTCTTT. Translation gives CASSPDGTANTEAFF.

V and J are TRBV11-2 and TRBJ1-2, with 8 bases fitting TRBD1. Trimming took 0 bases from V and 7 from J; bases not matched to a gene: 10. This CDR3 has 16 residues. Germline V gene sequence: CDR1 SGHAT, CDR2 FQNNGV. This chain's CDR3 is CASSLDRGQGRGGYTF. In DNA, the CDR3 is TGTGCCAGCAGCTTAGACCGAGGACAGGGCCGAGGTGGCTACACCTTC.

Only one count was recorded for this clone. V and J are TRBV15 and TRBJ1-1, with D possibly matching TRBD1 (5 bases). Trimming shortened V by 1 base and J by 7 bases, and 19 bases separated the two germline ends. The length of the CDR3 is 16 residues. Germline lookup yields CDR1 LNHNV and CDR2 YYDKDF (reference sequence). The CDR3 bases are TGTGCCACCAGCAGAGCCCCGGGGGGATTCGGTGGTGAAGCTTTCTTT. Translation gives CATSRAPGGFGGEAFF.

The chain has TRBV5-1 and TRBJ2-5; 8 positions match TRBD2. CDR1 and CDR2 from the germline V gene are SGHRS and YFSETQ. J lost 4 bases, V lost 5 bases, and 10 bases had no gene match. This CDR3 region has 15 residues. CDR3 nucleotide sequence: TGCGCCAGCAGAGTCTCGGGGGGGACGGGAGAGACCCAGTACTTC. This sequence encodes CASRVSGGTGETQYF.

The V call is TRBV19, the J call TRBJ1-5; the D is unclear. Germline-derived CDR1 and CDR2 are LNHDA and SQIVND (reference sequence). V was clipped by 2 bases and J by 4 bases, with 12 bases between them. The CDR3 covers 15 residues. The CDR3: CASSILERPNQPQHF. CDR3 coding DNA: TGTGCCAGTAGTATATTAGAACGGCCGAATCAGCCCCAGCATTTT.

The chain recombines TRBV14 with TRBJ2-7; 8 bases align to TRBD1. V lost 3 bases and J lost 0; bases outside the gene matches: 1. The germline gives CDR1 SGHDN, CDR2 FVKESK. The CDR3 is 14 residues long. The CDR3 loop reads CASSQDRASYEQYF. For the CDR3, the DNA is TGTGCCAGCAGCCAGGACAGGGCCTCCTACGAGCAGTACTTC.

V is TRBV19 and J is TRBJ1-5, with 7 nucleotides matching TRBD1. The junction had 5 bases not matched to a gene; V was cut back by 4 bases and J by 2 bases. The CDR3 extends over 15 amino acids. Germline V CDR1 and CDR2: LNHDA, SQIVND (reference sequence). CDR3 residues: CASSTQGVRNQPQHF. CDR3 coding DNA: TGTGCCAGTAGTACCCAGGGGGTGCGCAATCAGCCCCAGCATTTT.

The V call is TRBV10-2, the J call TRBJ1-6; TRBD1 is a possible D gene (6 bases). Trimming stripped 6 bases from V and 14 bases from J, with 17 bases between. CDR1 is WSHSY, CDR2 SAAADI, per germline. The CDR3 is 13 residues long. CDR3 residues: CASRQGVEGALHF. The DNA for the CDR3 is TGCGCCAGCAGACAGGGAGTCGAGGGTGCCCTCCACTTT.

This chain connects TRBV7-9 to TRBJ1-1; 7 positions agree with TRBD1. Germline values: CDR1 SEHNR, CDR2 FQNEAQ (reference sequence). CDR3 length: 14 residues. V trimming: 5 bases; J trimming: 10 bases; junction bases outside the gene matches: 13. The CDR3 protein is CASSAITGVGGAFF. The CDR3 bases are TGTGCCAGCAGCGCCATCACAGGGGTTGGGGGAGCTTTCTTT.

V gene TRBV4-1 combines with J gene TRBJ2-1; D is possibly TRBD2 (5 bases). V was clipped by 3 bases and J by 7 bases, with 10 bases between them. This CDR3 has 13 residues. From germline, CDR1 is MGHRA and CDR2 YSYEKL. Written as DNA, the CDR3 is TGCGCCAGCAGCCAGAACCGAGGGAATGAGCAGTTCTTC. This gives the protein CASSQNRGNEQFF.

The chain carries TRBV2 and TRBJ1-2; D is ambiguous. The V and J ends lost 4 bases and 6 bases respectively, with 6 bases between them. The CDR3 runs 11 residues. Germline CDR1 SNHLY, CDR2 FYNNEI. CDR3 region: CASSGGDGYTF. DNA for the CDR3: TGTGCCAGCAGTGGGGGTGATGGCTACACCTTC. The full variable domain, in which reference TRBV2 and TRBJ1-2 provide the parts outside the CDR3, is EPEVTQTPSHQVTQMGQEVILRCVPISNHLYFYWYRQILGQKVEFLVSFYNNEISEKSEIFDDQFSVERPDGSNFTLKIRSTKLEDSAMYFCASSGGDGYTFGSGTRLTVV.

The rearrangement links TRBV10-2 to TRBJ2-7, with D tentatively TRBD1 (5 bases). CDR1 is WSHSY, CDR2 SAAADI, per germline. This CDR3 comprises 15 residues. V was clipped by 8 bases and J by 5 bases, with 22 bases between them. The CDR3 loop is CASRVSLQGSNEQYF. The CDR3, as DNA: TGCGCCAGCCGAGTGAGTCTGCAGGGTTCGAACGAGCAGTACTTC.

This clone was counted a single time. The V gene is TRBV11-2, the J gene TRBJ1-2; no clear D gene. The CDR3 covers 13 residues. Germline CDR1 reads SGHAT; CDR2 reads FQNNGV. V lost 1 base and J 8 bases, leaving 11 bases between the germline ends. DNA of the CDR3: TGTGCCAGCAGCTTAGGAAGGTCTGAGGGCTACACCTTC. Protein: CASSLGRSEGYTF.

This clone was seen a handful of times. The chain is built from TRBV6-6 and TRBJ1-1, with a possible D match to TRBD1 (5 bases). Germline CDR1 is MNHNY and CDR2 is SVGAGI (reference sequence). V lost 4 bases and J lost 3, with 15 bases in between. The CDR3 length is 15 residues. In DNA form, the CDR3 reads TGTGCCAGCAGTTTACTCCCGGGAGGGGACACTGAAGCTTTCTTT. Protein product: CASSLLPGGDTEAFF.